The 2 T cell receptor beta chains in this list originate from one sample, sequenced in a study of blood T cell repertoires in COVID-19. The repertoire was sequenced with immunoSEQ multiplex PCR; TCRdb's copy has only in-frame clones and lacks some. The sample shows about 260,000 clones, approximately 90% of them seen only once. Specimen: PBMCs or T cells enriched from blood (not recorded which). All receptors derive from a man aged 45-65 years who had been exposed to COVID-19.

This clone has only one observation. The chain uses TRBV28 and TRBJ1-2, with D maybe TRBD1 (5 bases). Trimming removed 5 bases from V and 4 bases from J, with 14 bases in between. Per germline, CDR1 MDHEN and CDR2 SYDVKM. The CDR3 length is 14 residues. CDR3 coding DNA: TGTGCCAGCAGTCCGGAGGGGACGCTCTATGGCTACACCTTC. Protein sequence: CASSPEGTLYGYTF.

CDR3 in DNA: TGTGCCAGCAGCTTAGATGCAGCTAACTATGGCTACACCTTC. It is translated as CASSLDAANYGYTF. This chain connects TRBV7-9 to TRBJ1-2; D remains unclear. V was shortened by 1 base and J by 0 bases, with 6 bases between the two germline ends. This CDR3 comprises 14 residues. The germline V gene encodes CDR1 SEHNR and CDR2 FQNEAQ (reference sequence).